This T cell receptor (beta chain) was obtained from a study of CD8+ T cells in alopecia areata. Study-level background: At a dose of 5 to 10 mg twice daily, oral tofacitinib was given to treated patients.

On this clone itself: Antigen specificity is unknown.

Study-wide points: Affected lesional scalp, above all in alopecia totalis/universalis, was more clonal than normal scalp. Scalp samples also contribute reads from the resident alphabeta T cells found in normal skin.

cDNA serving as the sequencing template came from extracted, reverse transcribed RNA. The table came from immunoSEQ multiplex PCR; TCRdb's copy has only in-frame clones and leaves some out. The sample has roughly 200,000 clones; almost 65% are singletons. From alopecia areata patients, lesional scalp punch biopsies and peripheral blood were collected. The sequence was obtained from a human donor with alopecia areata. The sequenced sample was CD4+ T cells sorted from blood, obtained at week 0.

The CDR3 nucleotides are TGCAGCGTTGAGCCAGGGGGCACTGAAGCTTTCTTT. Its translation is CSVEPGGTEAFF. The chain is built from TRBV29-1 and TRBJ1-1, with 7 bases matching TRBD1. J gave up 4 bases and V 3 bases, and 2 bases lay outside the gene matches. This CDR3 is 12 amino acids long. The germline gives CDR1 SQVTM, CDR2 ANQGSEA.